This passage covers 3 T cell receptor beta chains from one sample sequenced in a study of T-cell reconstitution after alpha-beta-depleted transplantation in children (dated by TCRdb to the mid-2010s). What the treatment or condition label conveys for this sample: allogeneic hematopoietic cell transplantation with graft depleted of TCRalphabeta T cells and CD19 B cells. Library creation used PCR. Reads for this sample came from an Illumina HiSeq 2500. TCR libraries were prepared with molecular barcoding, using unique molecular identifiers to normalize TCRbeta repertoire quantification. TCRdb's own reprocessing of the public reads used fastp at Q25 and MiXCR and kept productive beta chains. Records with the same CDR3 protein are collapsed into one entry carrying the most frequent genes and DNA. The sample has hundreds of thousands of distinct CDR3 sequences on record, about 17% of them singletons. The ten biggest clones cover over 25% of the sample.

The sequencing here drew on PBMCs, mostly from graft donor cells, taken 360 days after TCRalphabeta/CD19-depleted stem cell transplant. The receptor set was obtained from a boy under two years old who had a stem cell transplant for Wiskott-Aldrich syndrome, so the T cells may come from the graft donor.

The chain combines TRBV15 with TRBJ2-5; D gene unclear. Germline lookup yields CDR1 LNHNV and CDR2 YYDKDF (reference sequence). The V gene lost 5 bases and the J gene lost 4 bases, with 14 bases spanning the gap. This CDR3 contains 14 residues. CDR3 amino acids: CATSEDMGRETQYF. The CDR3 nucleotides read TGTGCCACCAGCGAAGACATGGGCCGAGAGACCCAGTACTTC.

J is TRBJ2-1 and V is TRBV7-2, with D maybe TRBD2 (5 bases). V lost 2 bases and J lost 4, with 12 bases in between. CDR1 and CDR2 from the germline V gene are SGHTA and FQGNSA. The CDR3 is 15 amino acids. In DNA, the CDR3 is TGTGCCAGCAGCTTAAGCGACTATTCTTACAATGAGCAGTTCTTC. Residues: CASSLSDYSYNEQFF.

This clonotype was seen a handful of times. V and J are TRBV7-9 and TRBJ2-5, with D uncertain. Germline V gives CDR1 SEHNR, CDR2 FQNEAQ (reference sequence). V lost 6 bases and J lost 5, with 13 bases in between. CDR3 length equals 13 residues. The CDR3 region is CASRSGLRETQYF. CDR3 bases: TGTGCCAGCAGATCAGGTTTGAGGGAGACCCAGTACTTC.